Listed below are T cell receptor beta chains from one sample, sequenced in a study of T cell responses to AZD1222 COVID-19 vaccine. Produced via immunoSEQ multiplex PCR; TCRdb's table is partial and in-frame only. Of about 110,000 clones in the sample, roughly 87% were seen once. Sample: peripheral blood, taken on day 0 of AZD1222 vaccination. These receptors were collected from an adult in good health. CDR3s include the opening cysteine and the closing phenylalanine or tryptophan. D genes are given only for firm matches.

TRBJ1-1 NA TRBV29-1 TGCAGCGTTGGCCCCGGACGTTTGGCGGAGAACACTGAAGCTTTCTTT CSVGPGRLAENTEAFF
TRBJ1-1 TRBD1 TRBV27 TGTGCCAGCAGCCTGGGACAGGGAGGTGGCACTGAAGCTTTCTTT CASSLGQGGGTEAFF
TRBJ2-1 TRBD2 TRBV7-3 TGTGCCAGCAGCTTAAGCCTAGCGGGGGGCAACAATGAGCAGTTCTTC CASSLSLAGGNNEQFF
TRBJ1-2 NA TRBV10-3 TGTGCCATCAGTGATAGGAACAGGGCCCTTAACTATGGCTACACCTTC CAISDRNRALNYGYTF
TRBJ1-5 NA TRBV6-5 TGTGCCAGCAGCAGACGGGGGCATCAGCCCCAGCATTTT CASSRRGHQPQHF
TRBJ1-2 TRBD1 TRBV6-2/TRBV6-3 TGTGCCAGCAGTCCACAGGGGGCCGTCAGCGGCTACACCTTC CASSPQGAVSGYTF
TRBJ1-4 NA TRBV13 TGTGCCAGCAGCCCCGGGACGGTCGAAAAACTGTTTTTT CASSPGTVEKLFF
TRBJ1-1 NA TRBV7-8 TGTGCCAGCAGCTTTAGGTTCCGTGGACTGAACACTGAAGCTTTCTTT CASSFRFRGLNTEAFF
TRBJ2-1 NA TRBV15 TGTGCCACCAGCAGAGGCGGGACAGCCCAGAGCTCCTACAATGAGCAGTTCTTC CATSRGGTAQSSYNEQFF
TRBJ1-1 TRBD1 TRBV5-1 TGCGCCAGCCAACCCAGGGGACAGGGCAACCCTGAAGCTTTCTTT CASQPRGQGNPEAFF
TRBJ1-1 NA TRBV19 TGTGCCAGTAGCAATCCCGGATGGAATAAAAGAACTGAAGCTTTCTTT CASSNPGWNKRTEAFF